This T cell receptor (beta chain) is drawn from a study of spatial heterogeneity in lung cancer. About the research overall: Beta-chain sequences were consistently detected more often than alpha-chain sequences. The mean occurrence of each unique TCR and UMI combination in raw reads exceeded 9.5.

Overall study findings and caveats: There were more appearances of ubiquitous expanded tumor TCRs in blood at resection than at follow-up.

About this clonotype itself: Antigen specificity is unknown.

Time point meaning: sample taken at primary tumor resection. Unsorted whole RNA samples from tumor, nontumor lung or frozen PBMC were sequenced. A single record per CDR3 protein comes from TCRdb applying MiXCR to the 5' RACE reads. The sample lists 10,000 to 15,000 distinct CDR3 sequences, over 15% occurring once. This TCR came from a male donor with early-stage non-small cell lung cancer. The sequenced sample was PBMCs, obtained at surgery.

The CDR3 spells CASSYSGTSGLNEQFF. In DNA, the CDR3 is TGTGCCAGCAGTTACTCCGGGACTAGCGGGCTCAATGAGCAGTTCTTC. The rearrangement joins TRBV28 to TRBJ2-1; 12 bases agree with TRBD2. Looked up from germline, CDR1 is MDHEN and CDR2 is SYDVKM. Trimming removed 4 bases from V and 6 bases from J; junction bases left unmatched: 7. The CDR3 extends over 16 amino acids.